This T cell receptor beta chain stems from a study of T cell repertoires in cytomegalovirus infection. TCRdb fed the reads into MiXCR, producing one record per CDR3 protein. The sample yields more than 75,000 distinct CDR3 sequences, 25% to 30% seen once. To note about this clonotype: Its target is unknown.

The CDR3 consists of 14 residues. The ends were cut back, 2 bases at V and 2 bases at J, with 10 bases in the middle. The clonotype was recovered from a human donor in good health (CMV status not recorded). Some clones in this sample may be carry-over from other donors' samples. The genes are TRBV12-3 or TRBV12-4 and TRBJ2-7; no clear D gene. Here the sequenced sample was CD8+ T cells from cultured PBMCs, taken from culture after CMV antigen stimulation. In nucleotides, the CDR3 is TGTGCCAGCAGTTTACGGGCTAGAGCCTACGAGCAGTACTTC. This sequence encodes CASSLRARAYEQYF.